One and the same sample provided the 23 T cell receptor beta chains below, sequenced in a study of cytomegalovirus exposure and HLA in healthy donors. PCR amplification relied on 60 Vbeta primers (plus 13 Jbeta primers). The protocol was immunoSEQ multiplex PCR, while the TCRdb copy is restricted to in-frame clones and leaves out a portion. In the table there are some 190,000 clones, about three quarters of which are singletons. Sequences were obtained from PBMCs. The receptors stem from a young man in good health and CMV-seronegative.

Written as DNA, the CDR3 is TGCGCCAGCAGCCCCGACAGGGGCTATGGCTACACCTTC. Amino acids: CASSPDRGYGYTF. The V call is TRBV4-1, the J call TRBJ1-2; 8 bases align to TRBD1. Germline V gives CDR1 MGHRA, CDR2 YSYEKL. The CDR3 is 13 residues long. The J segment lost 4 bases and the V segment lost 4 bases, leaving 2 bases of the junction unmatched.

V gene TRBV10-3 combines with J gene TRBJ2-5; 16 bases line up with TRBD2. The J call is doubtful: the DNA matches TRBJ2-7 better. This CDR3 region has 16 residues. The V gene's germline CDR1 is ENHRY and CDR2 SYGVKD. The CDR3 reads CAIRGLAGGLINEQYF. CDR3 bases: TGTGCCATCAGGGGACTAGCGGGGGGGCTAATAAACGAGCAGTACTTC.

This chain joins TRBV19 and TRBJ2-7; 8 bases line up with TRBD1. The CDR3 loop spans 17 amino acids. V shed 3 bases, J shed 0 bases, and the junction held 10 bases outside the gene matches. Germline assignment: CDR1 LNHDA and CDR2 SQIVND (reference sequence). This CDR3 is CASSIVPPTGVSYEQYF. Here the CDR3 DNA reads TGTGCCAGTAGTATCGTCCCCCCGACAGGGGTCTCCTACGAGCAGTACTTC.

The chain employs TRBV5-6 and TRBJ2-5; a possible D gene is TRBD1 (5 bases). V was shortened by 1 base and J by 0 bases, with 13 bases between the two germline ends. CDR3 size: 16 residues. The germline V gene encodes CDR1 SGHDT and CDR2 YYEEEE. The CDR3 protein is CASSLYSPGNQETQYF. CDR3 DNA: TGTGCCAGCAGCTTGTATTCCCCAGGGAACCAAGAGACCCAGTACTTC. The whole variable domain, filled in from reference TRBV5-6 and TRBJ2-5, reads DAGVTQSPTHLIKTRGQQVTLRCSPKSGHDTVSWYQQALGQGPQFIFQYYEEEERQRGNFPDRFSGHQFPNYSSELNVNALLLGDSALYLCASSLYSPGNQETQYFGPGTRLLVL.

The chain joins TRBV29-1 to TRBJ2-7; 10 nucleotides match TRBD1. The V gene end was trimmed by 4 bases and the J gene end by 3 bases; junction bases not matched to a gene: 0. CDR1 is SQVTM and CDR2 is ANQGSEA in the germline V gene. There are 12 residues in the CDR3. The CDR3: CSVGTGGYEQYF. CDR3 in DNA: TGCAGCGTTGGGACAGGGGGCTACGAGCAGTACTTC.

V and J are TRBV7-2 and TRBJ1-1; 10 bases are shared with TRBD1. This CDR3 is 15 amino acids long. Trimming cost V 5 bases and J 5 bases; bases outside gene matches: 8. CDR1 is SGHTA and CDR2 is FQGNSA in the germline V gene. CDR3: CASSLRTGGITEAFF. In DNA, the CDR3 is TGTGCCAGCAGCCTCCGGACAGGGGGGATTACTGAAGCTTTCTTT.

The chain employs TRBV11-2 and TRBJ2-1, with 8 bases matching TRBD2. The CDR3 covers 14 residues. The germline V gene has CDR1 SGHAT and CDR2 FQNNGV. V lost 8 bases and J lost 9; bases outside the gene matches: 12. The CDR3 sequence is CASGRRREGSEQFF. CDR3 DNA sequence: TGTGCCAGCGGCAGGAGACGGGAGGGGAGTGAGCAGTTCTTC. The whole variable domain, filled in from reference TRBV11-2 and TRBJ2-1, reads EAGVAQSPRYKIIEKRQSVAFWCNPISGHATLYWYQQILGQGPKLLIQFQNNGVVDDSQLPKDRFSAERLKGVDSTLKIQPAKLEDSAVYLCASGRRREGSEQFFGPGTRLTVL.

The rearrangement joins TRBV6-1 to TRBJ1-2; 9 bases agree with TRBD1. Germline lookup yields CDR1 MNHNS and CDR2 SASEGT. V lost 7 bases to trimming and J lost 7 bases; unmatched junction nucleotides: 13. This CDR3 has 15 residues. CDR3 protein: CASIVEWDRDLGYTF. CDR3 in DNA: TGTGCCAGCATCGTGGAGTGGGACAGGGATCTTGGCTACACCTTC.

This sequence joins TRBV5-6 and TRBJ1-1, with TRBD1 as a possible D gene (5 bases). The V end lost 4 bases, the J end lost 1 base, and 14 bases lay between the germline ends. The CDR3 runs 15 residues. Looked up from germline, CDR1 is SGHDT and CDR2 is YYEEEE. CDR3 protein: CASSPRTLSNTEAFF. The CDR3 coding sequence is TGTGCCAGCAGCCCAAGGACATTGTCGAACACTGAAGCTTTCTTT.

The chain combines TRBV13 with TRBJ2-6; D may be TRBD1 (6 bases). V was trimmed by 0 bases and J by 1 base, leaving 10 bases between them. Germline values: CDR1 PRHDT, CDR2 FYEKMQ (reference sequence). CDR3 length: 17 residues. The CDR3 sequence is CASSLGHRVSGANVLTF. DNA of the CDR3: TGTGCCAGCAGCTTAGGGCACAGGGTTTCTGGGGCCAACGTCCTGACTTTC. The full variable domain, in which reference TRBV13 and TRBJ2-6 provide the parts outside the CDR3, is AAGVIQSPRHLIKEKRETATLKCYPIPRHDTVYWYQQGPGQDPQFLISFYEKMQSDKGSIPDRFSAQQFSDYHSELNMSSLELGDSALYFCASSLGHRVSGANVLTFGAGSRLTVL.

V is TRBV9 and J is TRBJ2-2; TRBD1 agrees at 12 bases. J was trimmed by 4 bases and V by 3 bases; bases with no gene match: 1. From germline, CDR1 is SGDLS and CDR2 YYNGEE. This CDR3 contains 15 residues. CDR3 loop: CASSGDRGPTGELFF. The CDR3 DNA reads TGTGCCAGCAGCGGGGACAGGGGGCCCACCGGGGAGCTGTTTTTT.

This chain connects TRBV11-1 to TRBJ2-3; 7 bases map to TRBD2. Germline V gene data show CDR1 as SGHAT and CDR2 as FQDESV (reference sequence). This CDR3 has 17 amino acids. V trimming: 5 bases; J trimming: 7 bases; junction bases outside the gene matches: 18. The CDR3 protein is CASSPSSSSSGINTQYF. The CDR3 coding sequence is TGTGCCAGCAGCCCATCATCTTCGTCGAGCGGGATTAATACGCAGTATTTT.

This clone was observed a single time. This sequence joins TRBV4-3 and TRBJ2-7, with 7 positions matching TRBD2. This CDR3 spans 18 amino acids. From germline, CDR1 is LGHNA and CDR2 YSLEER. J lost 2 bases, V lost 1 base, and 14 bases had no gene match. The CDR3 DNA follows: TGCGCCAGCAGCCAAGTAATGGGTGGGACTACCCTCCCCTACGAGCAGTACTTC. Protein: CASSQVMGGTTLPYEQYF.

The chain uses TRBV4-2 and TRBJ2-3, with D possibly being TRBD2 (6 bases). Between the trimmed V and J ends, which lost 0 bases and 2 bases, there was a span of 15 bases. CDR1 is LGHNA, CDR2 YNFKEQ, per germline. This CDR3 contains 17 residues. This chain's CDR3 is CASSQDQAGTPTDTQYF. In DNA form, the CDR3 reads TGTGCCAGCAGCCAAGATCAGGCGGGAACCCCCACAGATACGCAGTATTTT.

This chain uses TRBV19 with TRBJ1-2; 7 bases are a match to TRBD1. Germline CDR1 and CDR2: LNHDA and SQIVND (reference sequence). This CDR3 contains 15 residues. V shed 4 bases, J shed 4 bases, and the junction held 9 bases outside the gene matches. CDR3 loop: CASSTWTGGVYGYTF. CDR3 coding DNA: TGTGCCAGTAGTACTTGGACAGGAGGAGTCTATGGCTACACCTTC.

The genes are TRBV7-8 and TRBJ2-1; D gene unclear. The ends were cut back, 5 bases at V and 5 bases at J, with 7 bases in the middle. The CDR3 totals 12 residues. Germline loops: CDR1 SGHVS, CDR2 FQNEAQ. The chain's CDR3 is CASSTRDNEQFF. CDR3 nucleotide sequence: TGTGCCAGCAGCACCCGGGACAATGAGCAGTTCTTC.

The gene calls are TRBV30 and TRBJ1-5, with 9 bases lining up with TRBD1. The germline gives CDR1 GTSNPN, CDR2 SVGIG (reference sequence). V dropped 2 bases and J dropped 4; count of bases not matched to a gene: 3. This CDR3 spans 14 amino acids. The CDR3 here is CAWSQGQGNQPQHF. CDR3 sequence (DNA): TGTGCCTGGAGTCAAGGACAGGGGAATCAGCCCCAGCATTTT.

The V and J genes are TRBV7-3 and TRBJ2-3, with 8 bases matching TRBD2. Germline V gene data show CDR1 as SGHTA and CDR2 as FQGTGA. This CDR3 is 17 amino acids long. Trimming cost V 5 bases and J 1 base; bases outside gene matches: 11. CDR3 protein: CASSPRGGMLRTDTQYF. Here the CDR3 DNA reads TGTGCCAGCAGCCCCCGGGGGGGAATGCTCCGCACAGATACGCAGTATTTT.

This chain uses TRBV4-3 with TRBJ1-3; D not resolved. Germline V gives CDR1 LGHNA, CDR2 YSLEER. The CDR3 is made up of 13 amino acids. Trimming left V 0 bases short and J 2 bases short, with 2 bases between. CDR3 DNA: TGCGCCAGCAGCCAAGATACTGGAAACACCATATATTTT. It translates to CASSQDTGNTIYF.

The V gene is TRBV28, the J gene TRBJ2-1; TRBD2 matches at 12 bases. This CDR3 is built from 16 residues. Germline V gene lookup returns CDR1 MDHEN and CDR2 SYDVKM. The J segment lost 8 bases and the V segment lost 5 bases, leaving 10 bases of the junction unmatched. CDR3 DNA: TGTGCCAGCAGTGTCCCACTAGCGGGGGGTTTCGATGAGCAGTTCTTC. Protein sequence: CASSVPLAGGFDEQFF.

The chain has TRBV4-2 and TRBJ2-2, with 7 bases that match TRBD2. V was pared by 2 bases and J by 5 bases, with 2 bases of the junction left unmatched. The CDR3 is made up of 14 amino acids. The germline V gene encodes CDR1 LGHNA and CDR2 YNFKEQ. The CDR3 nucleotides are TGTGCCAGCAGCCAAACTAGCGAAACCGGGGAGCTGTTTTTT. As protein: CASSQTSETGELFF.

This clone was detected once. The chain joins TRBV21-1 to TRBJ2-1; the table's D call, TRBD1, was not checked against the DNA. TRBV21-1 is a recognized pseudogene. The CDR3 is 15 amino acids. The CDR3 region has the DNA TGTGCCAGCCCAAGGGGGCCAGGGCGAGACAATGAGCAGTTCTTC. Protein product: CASPRGPGRDNEQFF.

This chain links TRBV5-1 with TRBJ1-2; D possibly corresponds to TRBD1 (5 bases). The CDR3 loop spans 12 amino acids. Trimming cost V 4 bases and J 7 bases, with 11 bases left between them. Per the germline V gene, CDR1 is SGHRS and CDR2 is YFSETQ. CDR3 coding DNA: TGCGCCAGCAGCGATGGGACTGGTGGCTACACCTTC. Translation gives CASSDGTGGYTF.